The entry below gives a single TCR beta chain sequence along with its context. The target antigen is unknown. TCRdb's table, derived via immunoSEQ multiplex PCR, lists solely in-frame clones and lacks some. Of over 1.5 million clones listed, nearly 99% are singletons. The data stem from a study of shared clonotypes between healthy human individuals. Overall study context: The donors, a couple of women and three men, were aged 18 to 49.

General observations from the study: Against clonotypes common to all four donors, non-shared ones had lower generation probabilities. Measured sharing among donors was expected to vary with sequencing depth.

Those who donated, Caucasian adults without exception, all lived in Nashville, Tennessee. V was shortened by 4 bases and J by 7 bases, with 17 bases between the two germline ends. CDR1 is SGHRS, CDR2 YFSETQ, per germline. There are 14 residues in the CDR3. The rearrangement links TRBV5-1 to TRBJ1-2; perhaps TRBD1 as D (5 bases). Source material: naive CD4+ T cells sorted from blood. The subset denotes: CD45RA+ positively selected. This TCR came from a man aged 25 to 45 in good health. The CDR3 reads CASSSGTPESGYTF. The CDR3 region has the DNA TGCGCCAGCAGCAGCGGGACGCCGGAGAGTGGCTACACCTTC.